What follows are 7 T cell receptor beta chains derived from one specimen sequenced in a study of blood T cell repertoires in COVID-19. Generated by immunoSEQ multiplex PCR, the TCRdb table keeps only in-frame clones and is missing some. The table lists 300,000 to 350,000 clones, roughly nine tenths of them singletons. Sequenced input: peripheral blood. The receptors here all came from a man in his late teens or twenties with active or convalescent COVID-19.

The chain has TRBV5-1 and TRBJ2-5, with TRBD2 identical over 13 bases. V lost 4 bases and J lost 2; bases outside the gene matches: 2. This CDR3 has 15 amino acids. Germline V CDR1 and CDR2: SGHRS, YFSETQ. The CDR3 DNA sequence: TGCGCCAGCAGCCAGGGACTAGCGGGACAAGAGACCCAGTACTTC. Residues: CASSQGLAGQETQYF.

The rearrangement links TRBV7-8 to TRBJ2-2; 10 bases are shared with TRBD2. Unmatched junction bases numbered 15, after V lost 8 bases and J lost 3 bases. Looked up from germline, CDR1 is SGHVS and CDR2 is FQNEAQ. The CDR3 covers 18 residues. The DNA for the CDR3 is TGTGCCAGCGGGGGGTTGATGAGCGGGAGGGAAGACACCGGGGAGCTGTTTTTT. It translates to CASGGLMSGREDTGELFF.

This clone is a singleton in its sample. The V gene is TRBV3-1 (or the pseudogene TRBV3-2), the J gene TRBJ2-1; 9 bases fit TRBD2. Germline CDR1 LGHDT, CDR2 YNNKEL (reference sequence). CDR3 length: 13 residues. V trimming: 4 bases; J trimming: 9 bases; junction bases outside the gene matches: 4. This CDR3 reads CASSRLAGFEQFF. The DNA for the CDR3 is TGTGCCAGCAGCCGTCTAGCGGGATTTGAGCAGTTCTTC.

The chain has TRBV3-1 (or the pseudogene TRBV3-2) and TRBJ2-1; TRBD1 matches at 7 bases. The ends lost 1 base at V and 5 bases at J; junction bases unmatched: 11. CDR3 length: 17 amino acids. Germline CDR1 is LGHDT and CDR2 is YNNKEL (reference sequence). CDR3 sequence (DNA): TGTGCCAGCAGCCAAGTAGTTTTAGGGGACAGAAACAATGAGCAGTTCTTC. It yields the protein CASSQVVLGDRNNEQFF.

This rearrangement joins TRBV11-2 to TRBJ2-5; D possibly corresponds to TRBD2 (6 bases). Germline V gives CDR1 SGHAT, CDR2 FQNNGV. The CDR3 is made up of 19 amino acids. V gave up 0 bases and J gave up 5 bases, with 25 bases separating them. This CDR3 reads CASSLDPRGTHAPGETQYF. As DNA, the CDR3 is TGTGCCAGCAGCTTAGACCCTCGGGGGACCCATGCCCCGGGTGAGACCCAGTACTTC. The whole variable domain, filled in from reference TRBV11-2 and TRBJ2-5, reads EAGVAQSPRYKIIEKRQSVAFWCNPISGHATLYWYQQILGQGPKLLIQFQNNGVVDDSQLPKDRFSAERLKGVDSTLKIQPAKLEDSAVYLCASSLDPRGTHAPGETQYFGPGTRLLVL.

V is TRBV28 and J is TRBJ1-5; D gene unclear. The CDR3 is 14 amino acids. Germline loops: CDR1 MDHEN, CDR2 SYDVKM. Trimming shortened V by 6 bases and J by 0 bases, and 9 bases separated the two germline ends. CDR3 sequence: CASRLGDSNQPQHF. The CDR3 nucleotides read TGTGCCAGCAGGCTGGGAGATAGCAATCAGCCCCAGCATTTT.

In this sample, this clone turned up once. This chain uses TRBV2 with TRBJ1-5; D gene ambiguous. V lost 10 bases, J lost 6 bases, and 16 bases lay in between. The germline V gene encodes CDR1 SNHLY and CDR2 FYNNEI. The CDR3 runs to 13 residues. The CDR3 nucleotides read TGTGCCACCCGGGCGCGGGGAAGTCAGCCCCAGCATTTT. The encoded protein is CATRARGSQPQHF.